The rows below give T cell receptor beta chains drawn from one sample of a study of T-cell memory formation after mild COVID-19. One entry per CDR3 protein results from TCRdb running MiXCR on the 5' RACE reads. The sample lists around 300,000 distinct CDR3 sequences, approximately 20% occurring once. Sequencing input: PBMCs or a T cell subset sorted from them (not recorded which). Receptor source: a man between 18 and 35 years old who had mild COVID-19 (a few samples of this study predate the infection). Cell type and time point are not known. CDR3s include the opening cysteine and the closing phenylalanine or tryptophan. The D gene is left open where the match is weak. Clone size is given for some rows only: seen once, a few or many times, or a class if the clone is expanded.

v_gene	abundance	j_gene	d_gene	CDR3nt	CDR3aa
TRBV7-8	few	TRBJ2-2	NA	TGTGCCAGCAGCACTAGGGGGAACACCGGGGAGCTGTTTTTT	CASSTRGNTGELFF
TRBV11-2	few	TRBJ1-5	NA	TGTGCCAGCAGCTCTGCGACAGGCAATCAGCCCCAGCATTTT	CASSSATGNQPQHF
TRBV6-1	NA	TRBJ2-7	TRBD2	TGTGCCAGCAGTGAAGCCCGGCTAGCGGGGGTCCTTGCCTACGAGCAGTACTTC	CASSEARLAGVLAYEQYF
TRBV7-2	NA	TRBJ2-1	TRBD2	TGTGCCAGCAGCTTAGAGCCACTAGCGGGTTACAATGAGCAGTTCTTC	CASSLEPLAGYNEQFF
TRBV20-1	NA	TRBJ1-5	NA	TGCAGTGCTAGAACTGCGGGACATAGCAATCAGCCCCAGCATTTT	CSARTAGHSNQPQHF
TRBV20-1	NA	TRBJ2-1	TRBD2	TGCAGTGCTAGAGATCGGGGTACCGGGACTAGCGGGGGGTCACAGTTCTTC	CSARDRGTGTSGGSQFF
TRBV7-2	many	TRBJ2-3	TRBD2	TGTGCCAGCCGACTAGCGGGGGGCACAGATACGCAGTATTTT	CASRLAGGTDTQYF
TRBV7-7	NA	TRBJ2-2	NA	TGTGCCAGCAGCTCCGCCCCCGGACATATTAGCACCGGGGAGCTGTTTTTT	CASSSAPGHISTGELFF
TRBV9	NA	TRBJ2-2	NA	TGTGCCAGCAGCTGGGCCACCGGGGAGCTGTTTTTT	CASSWATGELFF
TRBV5-4	NA	TRBJ1-1	TRBD1	TGTGCCAGCAGCTTGCAGGGGGCGTGGAACACTGAAGCTTTCTTT	CASSLQGAWNTEAFF
TRBV7-2	few	TRBJ1-2	TRBD1	TGTGCCAGCAGCTGGACAGGGGGCGAAGGTACCTATGGCTACACCTTC	CASSWTGGEGTYGYTF
TRBV5-1	NA	TRBJ2-7	NA	TGCGCCAGCAGCTTGGGGGGGCAGGGGCGCTACGAGCAGTACTTC	CASSLGGQGRYEQYF
TRBV5-1	few	TRBJ2-1	TRBD2	TGCGCCAGCAGCTTGGTCGGCGGGGGGGCCCTCAGCTCCTACAATGAGCAGTTCTTC	CASSLVGGGALSSYNEQFF